These T cell receptor beta chains were read from a single sample in a study of blood T cell repertoires in COVID-19. Repertoires were generated with immunoSEQ multiplex PCR, while TCRdb's copy carries only in-frame clones and drops some. Seen here are about 77,000 clones, more than 80% observed once, and the top ten hold around 5.2%. Specimen: peripheral blood. Every receptor here comes from a woman in her 70s with acute or convalescent COVID-19. Each CDR3 is given with its conserved first and last residue. The D gene is left open where the match is weak. Size is stated for part of the rows, as once, few or many counts, or as a class when the clone is expanded.

CDR3 protein: CASSQTGQGGTEAFF; CDR3 DNA: TGTGCCAGCAGCCAAACGGGACAGGGGGGGACTGAAGCTTTCTTT; V gene: TRBV4-2; D gene: TRBD1; J gene: TRBJ1-1; clone size: few
CDR3 protein: CASSSGDATGANYGYTF; CDR3 DNA: TGTGCCAGCAGCTCCGGGGACGCTACGGGAGCTAACTATGGCTACACCTTC; V gene: TRBV7-9; D gene: NA; J gene: TRBJ1-2; clone size: NA
CDR3 protein: CASRFRTGGNQPQHF; CDR3 DNA: TGTGCCAGCAGGTTCCGGACAGGGGGCAATCAGCCCCAGCATTTT; V gene: TRBV6-5; D gene: TRBD1; J gene: TRBJ1-5; clone size: NA
CDR3 protein: CASSLVRTGAGGYNEQFF; CDR3 DNA: TGTGCCAGCAGCTTGGTGAGGACAGGGGCAGGGGGGTACAATGAGCAGTTCTTC; V gene: TRBV5-6; D gene: TRBD1; J gene: TRBJ2-1; clone size: NA
CDR3 protein: CASSVRGGGQPQHF; CDR3 DNA: TGTGCCAGCAGCGTCAGGGGCGGGGGTCAGCCCCAGCATTTT; V gene: TRBV9; D gene: NA; J gene: TRBJ1-5; clone size: NA
CDR3 protein: CASSRSRTRGTEAFF; CDR3 DNA: TGTGCCAGCAGCCGCTCTAGGACCCGCGGGACTGAAGCTTTCTTT; V gene: TRBV11-3; D gene: NA; J gene: TRBJ1-1; clone size: NA
CDR3 protein: CASSVRTGGFANSPLHF; CDR3 DNA: TGTGCCAGCAGCGTCAGGACAGGGGGTTTTGCCAATTCACCCCTCCACTTT; V gene: TRBV9; D gene: TRBD1; J gene: TRBJ1-6; clone size: NA
CDR3 protein: CAISDPGTGSTEAFF; CDR3 DNA: TGTGCCATCAGTGATCCCGGGACAGGGAGTACTGAAGCTTTCTTT; V gene: TRBV10-3; D gene: TRBD1; J gene: TRBJ1-1; clone size: NA
CDR3 protein: CASSYSKLAVTYEQYF; CDR3 DNA: TGTGCCAGCAGTTACTCGAAGCTAGCGGTTACCTACGAGCAGTACTTC; V gene: TRBV6-5; D gene: TRBD2; J gene: TRBJ2-7; clone size: NA
CDR3 protein: CASSFGGYGTSAEQYF; CDR3 DNA: TGTGCCAGCAGCTTTGGGGGTTACGGGACTAGCGCCGAGCAGTACTTC; V gene: TRBV13; D gene: TRBD2; J gene: TRBJ2-7; clone size: NA
CDR3 protein: CASSLTGGAGATNEKLFF; CDR3 DNA: TGTGCCAGTAGTCTGACAGGGGGCGCCGGGGCAACTAATGAAAAACTGTTTTTT; V gene: TRBV19; D gene: TRBD1; J gene: TRBJ1-4; clone size: NA
CDR3 protein: CASSPVTTNEKLFF; CDR3 DNA: TGCGCCAGCAGCCCGGTTACAACTAATGAAAAACTGTTTTTT; V gene: TRBV5-1; D gene: NA; J gene: TRBJ1-4; clone size: NA
CDR3 protein: CASSLNTGASSPLHF; CDR3 DNA: TGTGCCAGCAGCTTAAATACAGGGGCGTCTTCACCCCTCCACTTT; V gene: TRBV7-3; D gene: TRBD1; J gene: TRBJ1-6; clone size: once
CDR3 protein: CASSHSLSRTSGGAKTQYF; CDR3 DNA: TGCGCCAGCAGCCATTCACTTTCTCGGACTAGCGGGGGGGCAAAGACCCAGTACTTC; V gene: TRBV5-1; D gene: TRBD2; J gene: TRBJ2-5; clone size: NA
CDR3 protein: CASSDPGTVHSPLHF; CDR3 DNA: TGTGCCAGCAGTGACCCCGGGACAGTCCATTCACCCCTCCACTTT; V gene: TRBV6-2/TRBV6-3; D gene: TRBD1; J gene: TRBJ1-6; clone size: few
CDR3 protein: CASSLGGTTYEQYF; CDR3 DNA: TGTGCCAGCAGCCTTGGAGGGACGACGTACGAGCAGTACTTC; V gene: TRBV6-5; D gene: NA; J gene: TRBJ2-7; clone size: NA
CDR3 protein: CASSHAGLANEKLFF; CDR3 DNA: TGTGCCAGCAGCCACGCAGGGTTAGCTAATGAAAAACTGTTTTTT; V gene: TRBV11-2; D gene: NA; J gene: TRBJ1-4; clone size: NA
CDR3 protein: CASSPGTGWNTF; CDR3 DNA: TGTGCCAGCAGCCCCGGGACAGGGTGGAACACCTTC; V gene: TRBV11-2; D gene: TRBD1; J gene: TRBJ1-2; clone size: NA
CDR3 protein: CASSLGFPVPGETQYF; CDR3 DNA: TGTGCCAGCAGCTTGGGGTTCCCGGTGCCGGGAGAGACCCAGTACTTC; V gene: TRBV5-6; D gene: NA; J gene: TRBJ2-5; clone size: once
CDR3 protein: CASSVQGTNEKLFF; CDR3 DNA: TGTGCCAGCAGCGTACAGGGTACTAATGAAAAACTGTTTTTT; V gene: TRBV9; D gene: NA; J gene: TRBJ1-4; clone size: NA
CDR3 protein: CASSLGSSLIQETQYF; CDR3 DNA: TGTGCCAGCAGCTTAGGAAGCTCCCTTATCCAAGAGACCCAGTACTTC; V gene: TRBV11-2; D gene: NA; J gene: TRBJ2-5; clone size: once
CDR3 protein: CASSPPNRAYNSPLHF; CDR3 DNA: TGTGCCAGCTCACCACCGAACAGGGCTTATAATTCACCCCTCCACTTT; V gene: TRBV18; D gene: NA; J gene: TRBJ1-6; clone size: NA
CDR3 protein: CASSYPNRGSEAFF; CDR3 DNA: TGTGCCAGCAGTTATCCCAACAGGGGGTCTGAAGCTTTCTTT; V gene: TRBV6-2/TRBV6-3; D gene: TRBD1; J gene: TRBJ1-1; clone size: NA
CDR3 protein: CASRTDRGRYGYTF; CDR3 DNA: TGTGCCAGTAGGACCGACAGGGGACGGTATGGCTACACCTTC; V gene: TRBV19; D gene: TRBD1; J gene: TRBJ1-2; clone size: NA
CDR3 protein: CASSQVSLAGGSSYNEQFF; CDR3 DNA: TGTGCCAGCAGCCAGGTCAGCCTAGCGGGGGGGAGCTCCTACAATGAGCAGTTCTTC; V gene: TRBV3-1/TRBV3-2; D gene: TRBD2; J gene: TRBJ2-1; clone size: NA